These 16 T cell receptor beta chains originate from one sample sequenced in a study of blood T cell repertoires in COVID-19. Sequencing used immunoSEQ multiplex PCR; TCRdb keeps in-frame clones, though not all of them. The sample lists about 300,000 clones, approximately 89% occurring once. Sequenced sample: peripheral blood. These receptors originate from a woman aged 25-40 years with COVID-19, enrolled during active disease.

The sample holds one count of this clone. The J gene is TRBJ2-7, the V gene TRBV27, with TRBD2 identical over 9 bases. After removal of 6 bases from V and 4 bases from J, the junction contained 10 bases not matched to a gene. The CDR3 is 15 residues long. CDR1 is MNHEY and CDR2 is SMNVEV in the germline V gene (reference sequence). CDR3: CASRPASGASYEQYV. The CDR3 bases are TGTGCCAGCAGGCCGGCTAGCGGGGCCTCTTACGAGCAGTACGTC.

This chain joins TRBV11-2 and TRBJ1-1, with 7 bases matching TRBD1. Germline values: CDR1 SGHAT, CDR2 FQNNGV. J lost 2 bases, V lost 5 bases, and 14 bases had no gene match. The CDR3 length is 17 residues. CDR3 coding DNA: TGTGCCAGCAGCAATAGAGGATTTGGGACAGCAAACACTGAAGCTTTCTTT. It translates to CASSNRGFGTANTEAFF. Together with reference TRBV11-2 and TRBJ1-1, the CDR3 gives the full variable domain: EAGVAQSPRYKIIEKRQSVAFWCNPISGHATLYWYQQILGQGPKLLIQFQNNGVVDDSQLPKDRFSAERLKGVDSTLKIQPAKLEDSAVYLCASSNRGFGTANTEAFFGQGTRLTVV.

This clone was seen once. The chain uses TRBV11-3 and TRBJ2-3; TRBD1 is a possible D gene (6 bases). Trimming removed 4 bases at V and 1 base at J, with 9 bases between. In germline, CDR1 is SGHNT, CDR2 YENEEA. The CDR3 sequence is 14 residues long. CDR3 protein: CASSWGQRTDTQYF. The CDR3 nucleotides are TGTGCCAGCAGCTGGGGGCAGCGCACAGATACGCAGTATTTT.

The rearrangement joins TRBV28 to TRBJ1-1; no firm D call. Per the germline V gene, CDR1 is MDHEN and CDR2 is SYDVKM. V was clipped by 2 bases and J by 4 bases, with 14 bases between them. The CDR3 is 15 residues long. This chain's CDR3 is CASSLLGSSVTEAFF. CDR3 nucleotide sequence: TGTGCCAGCAGTTTACTGGGCAGTTCGGTCACTGAAGCTTTCTTT. The full variable domain, its missing parts supplied by reference TRBV28 and TRBJ1-1, is DVKVTQSSRYLVKRTGEKVFLECVQDMDHENMFWYRQDPGLGLRLIYFSYDVKMKEKGDIPEGYSVSREKKERFSLILESASTNQTSMYLCASSLLGSSVTEAFFGQGTRLTVV.

The chain carries TRBV4-1 and TRBJ1-3; 8 bases align to TRBD1. CDR1 and CDR2 (germline): MGHRA, YSYEKL. V was clipped by 4 bases and J by 4 bases; unmatched bases: 9. The CDR3 is made up of 16 amino acids. The CDR3 coding sequence is TGCGCCAGCAGCCCCGTCGGACAGGGAACAGGAAACACCATATATTTT. Protein product: CASSPVGQGTGNTIYF.

The gene calls are TRBV2 and TRBJ1-4, with 7 bases that match TRBD1. J was trimmed by 8 bases and V by 10 bases; bases with no gene match: 16. This CDR3 has 15 amino acids. Germline V gene data show CDR1 as SNHLY and CDR2 as FYNNEI. The DNA of the CDR3 is TGTGCCAAAGGAGGGGGCCTACGACTTCGGGAAAAACTGTTTTTT. It encodes CAKGGGLRLREKLFF. Looking up the rest from reference TRBV2 and TRBJ1-4 gives the full variable domain: EPEVTQTPSHQVTQMGQEVILRCVPISNHLYFYWYRQILGQKVEFLVSFYNNEISEKSEIFDDQFSVERPDGSNFTLKIRSTKLEDSAMYFCAKGGGLRLREKLFFGSGTQLSVL.

The V and J genes are TRBV15 and TRBJ1-1; possible D gene TRBD1, 6 bases. V lost 2 bases and J lost 4, with 8 bases in between. The CDR3 sequence is 13 residues long. Germline lookup yields CDR1 LNHNV and CDR2 YYDKDF (reference sequence). The CDR3 DNA reads TGTGCCACCAGCAGACAGGGGAGCACTGAAGCTTTCTTT. It is translated as CATSRQGSTEAFF.

The V and J genes are TRBV5-1 and TRBJ2-1, with D possibly matching TRBD1 (5 bases). Looked up from germline, CDR1 is SGHRS and CDR2 is YFSETQ. The V end lost 3 bases, the J end lost 9 bases, and 7 bases lay between the germline ends. The length of the CDR3 is 11 residues. CDR3 sequence: CASSWGVEQFF. The CDR3 DNA sequence: TGCGCCAGCAGCTGGGGCGTTGAGCAGTTCTTC.

V gene TRBV5-6 combines with J gene TRBJ1-2, with 7 bases lining up with TRBD1. V dropped 4 bases and J dropped 4; count of bases not matched to a gene: 1. Germline V gives CDR1 SGHDT, CDR2 YYEEEE. CDR3 length equals 12 residues. CDR3 nucleotide sequence: TGTGCCAGCAGCAGGGACAGCTATGGCTACACCTTC. Protein sequence: CASSRDSYGYTF. Full variable domain (outside the CDR3, taken from reference TRBV5-6 and TRBJ1-2): DAGVTQSPTHLIKTRGQQVTLRCSPKSGHDTVSWYQQALGQGPQFIFQYYEEEERQRGNFPDRFSGHQFPNYSSELNVNALLLGDSALYLCASSRDSYGYTFGSGTRLTVV.

The chain links TRBV7-2 to TRBJ2-5; D gene unclear. Trimming stripped 4 bases from V and 0 bases from J, with 9 bases between. The germline CDR1 and CDR2 sequences are SGHTA and FQGNSA. The CDR3 sequence is 14 residues long. CDR3 loop: CASSSPPDQETQYF. The CDR3 DNA reads TGTGCCAGCAGCTCCCCTCCGGACCAAGAGACCCAGTACTTC.

V gene TRBV19 combines with J gene TRBJ2-3; 10 nucleotides line up with TRBD1. The trim removed 8 bases at V and 2 bases at J, leaving 4 bases unmatched. The CDR3 spans 14 residues. The germline CDR1 and CDR2 sequences are LNHDA and SQIVND (reference sequence). CDR3 DNA: TGTGCCAGTCGACAGGGGGCAAACACAGATACGCAGTATTTT. Amino acids: CASRQGANTDTQYF.

This clone has a single count. This chain uses TRBV4-1 with TRBJ2-1; D may be TRBD2 (6 bases). From germline, CDR1 is MGHRA and CDR2 YSYEKL. CDR3 length equals 15 residues. V was shortened by 1 base and J by 7 bases, with 14 bases between the two germline ends. The CDR3 DNA follows: TGCGCCAGCAGCCAAGGGGGCGGGGTAATAAATGAGCAGTTCTTC. This translates into CASSQGGGVINEQFF.

The CDR3 protein is CASSPSGGTEAFF. CDR3 DNA: TGTGCCAGCAGCCCGAGCGGTGGAACTGAAGCTTTCTTT. The chain is built from TRBV5-5 and TRBJ1-1; D is unclear. The ends were cut back, 4 bases at V and 5 bases at J, with 12 bases in the middle. Germline V gene sequence: CDR1 SGHKS, CDR2 YYEKEE (reference sequence). The CDR3 has 13 amino acids.

The chain employs TRBV19 and TRBJ1-1, with a weak D call TRBD1 (6 bases). Germline V gene data show CDR1 as LNHDA and CDR2 as SQIVND (reference sequence). The V end lost 3 bases, the J end lost 2 bases, and 10 bases lay between the germline ends. The CDR3 covers 14 residues. This CDR3 reads CASSIGQFNTEAFF. The CDR3 bases are TGTGCCAGTAGTATTGGACAGTTTAACACTGAAGCTTTCTTT.

This clone was observed a single time. The chain employs TRBV15 and TRBJ2-7; D unresolved. Trimming left V 0 bases short and J 3 bases short, with 9 bases between. Germline loops: CDR1 LNHNV, CDR2 YYDKDF (reference sequence). The CDR3 covers 14 residues. In DNA, the CDR3 is TGTGCCACCAGCAGAGATAGTACCGGCTACGAGCAGTACGTC. Translated: CATSRDSTGYEQYV.

V and J are TRBV6-5 and TRBJ2-3, with TRBD1 matching 8 bases. Trimming at V came to 5 bases and at J to 4 bases, leaving 2 bases not matched to a gene. The CDR3 consists of 13 residues. The germline V gene has CDR1 MNHEY and CDR2 SVGAGI. Written as DNA, the CDR3 is TGTGCCAGCAGTCGGACAGGGCCAGATACGCAGTATTTT. It codes for CASSRTGPDTQYF.